This TCR beta chain is from a study of cytomegalovirus exposure and HLA in healthy donors. Broader study findings: In most subjects, TCR beta sequences reportedly gave accurate predictions of HLA-A and HLA-B alleles.

As concerns this clone: What it recognizes is unknown.

60 Vbeta and 13 Jbeta primers were used in PCR. Repertoires were generated with immunoSEQ multiplex PCR, while TCRdb's copy carries only in-frame clones and drops some. The sample has some 200,000 clones; 82% are singletons. This CDR3 region has 12 residues. Germline V lookup: CDR1 MNHNS, CDR2 SASEGT. The origin of this receptor is a woman younger than 30 in good health and CMV-seronegative. Sequences were obtained from PBMCs. The rearrangement links TRBV6-1 to TRBJ2-7, with a tentative D call TRBD1 (5 bases). The CDR3 spells CALHTGLYEQYF. For the CDR3, the DNA is TGTGCGCTACATACAGGCCTATACGAGCAGTACTTC.